The 9 T cell receptor beta chains presented below share a single source sample, sequenced in a study of cytomegalovirus exposure and HLA in healthy donors. Primers for the PCR totalled 60 Vbeta and 13 Jbeta. TCRdb keeps only in-frame clones here, not all; method: immunoSEQ multiplex PCR. The data show 150,000 to 200,000 clones, over 80% seen once. The sequencing input was PBMCs. The receptors here all came from a man between 45 and 60 years old in good health and CMV-seropositive.

The rearrangement uses TRBV6-4 and TRBJ2-2, with 7 bases aligning to TRBD2. V was pared by 0 bases and J by 7 bases, with 5 bases of the junction left unmatched. Germline V gene sequence: CDR1 MRHNA, CDR2 SNTAGT. CDR3 length equals 15 residues. The CDR3 here is CASSDSMSGVGELFF. The CDR3 bases are TGTGCCAGCAGTGACTCGATGAGCGGGGTCGGGGAGCTGTTTTTT.

This chain joins TRBV18 and TRBJ2-7, with 7 bases matching TRBD1. Germline loops: CDR1 KGHSH, CDR2 LQKENI. The V gene end was trimmed by 5 bases and the J gene end by 0 bases; junction bases not matched to a gene: 4. The CDR3 is made up of 14 amino acids. The CDR3 spells CASSTGQSSYEQYF. The CDR3 DNA is TGTGCCAGCTCAACGGGACAGAGCTCCTACGAGCAGTACTTC.

J is TRBJ2-1 and V is TRBV27; 8 bases map to TRBD2. V was clipped by 7 bases and J by 7 bases; unmatched bases: 15. The CDR3 loop spans 16 amino acids. CDR1 is MNHEY and CDR2 is SMNVEV in the germline V gene (reference sequence). This CDR3 is CASTSRLARQANEQFF. DNA for the CDR3: TGTGCCAGCACAAGCAGACTAGCGAGACAGGCAAATGAGCAGTTCTTC.

The chain is built from TRBV27 and TRBJ1-5; maybe TRBD1 (6 bases). Germline-derived CDR1 and CDR2 are MNHEY and SMNVEV (reference sequence). This CDR3 has 15 residues. The ends were cut back, 3 bases at V and 6 bases at J, with 15 bases in the middle. Here the CDR3 DNA reads TGTGCCAGCAGTTTGGCCGCGGGGGCCAGTCAGCCCCAGCATTTT. It is translated as CASSLAAGASQPQHF.

This clone was counted between two and nine times. V usage is TRBV6-5 and J usage is TRBJ1-5; 7 bases are shared with TRBD1. The CDR3 sequence is 12 residues long. Looked up from germline, CDR1 is MNHEY and CDR2 is SVGAGI. Trimming took 6 bases from V and 6 from J; bases not matched to a gene: 2. CDR3 nucleotide sequence: TGTGCCAGCAGGACAGGGACTCAGCCCCAGCATTTT. It translates to CASRTGTQPQHF.

V is TRBV5-1 and J is TRBJ1-1, with TRBD1 matching over 8 bases. The CDR3 is 14 residues long. Germline V gene data show CDR1 as SGHRS and CDR2 as YFSETQ. The ends lost 4 bases at V and 1 base at J; junction bases unmatched: 3. The CDR3 bases are TGCGCCAGCAGCCCAGGGACAGGGAACACTGAAGCTTTCTTT. Residues: CASSPGTGNTEAFF.

Regarding this clone: Within the sample, other DNA sequences also encode this same CDR3. The rearrangement links TRBV5-4 to TRBJ2-2; 7 bases map to TRBD2. The CDR3 is 18 residues long. The V and J ends lost 6 bases and 2 bases, in that order; junction bases with no gene match: 16. Germline values: CDR1 SGHNT, CDR2 YYREEE (reference sequence). As DNA, the CDR3 is TGTGCCAGCAACCAAAAGCGGGGAGCTCAAGAAAACACCGGGGAGCTGTTTTTT. Its translation is CASNQKRGAQENTGELFF.

This clone occurred once. The V call is TRBV6-5, the J call TRBJ2-1, with D perhaps TRBD1 (6 bases). Between the trimmed V and J ends, which lost 6 bases and 4 bases, there was a span of 13 bases. The V gene's germline CDR1 is MNHEY and CDR2 SVGAGI. This CDR3 is 14 amino acids long. CDR3 bases: TGTGCCAGCAGAACGGGCCAGGGGTACAATGAGCAGTTCTTC. Protein product: CASRTGQGYNEQFF.

The chain uses TRBV9 and TRBJ1-1; D gene unclear. The length of the CDR3 is 11 residues. The V and J ends lost 4 bases and 8 bases respectively, with 9 bases between them. Germline V gives CDR1 SGDLS, CDR2 YYNGEE. In DNA, the CDR3 is TGTGCCAGCAGCCCAGCGGGGGAAGCTTTCTTT. Its translation: CASSPAGEAFF.